This T cell receptor beta chain came from a study of TIL therapy for anti-PD-1-resistant metastatic lung cancer. The wider study: By whole-exome sequencing, median non-synonymous tumor mutation burden was less than 1.8 mutations per megabase. Overall study results and limits: This highly selected cohort may not generalize to typical lung cancer patients.

Time point indicated: pre-treatment sample, taken before nivolumab and TIL therapy. Tumor tissue came from excised metastases, mostly pleural nodules or supraclavicular lymph nodes. Per germline, CDR1 PRHDT and CDR2 FYEKMQ (reference sequence). V lost 3 bases, J lost 2 bases, and 7 bases lay in between. This CDR3 region has 13 residues. To note about this clone: Antigen specificity is unknown.

Sequencing used immunoSEQ v3. Assay used: immunoSEQ multiplex PCR; TCRdb lists only in-frame clones, some missing. The sample includes 95,000 or so clones, around three fifths seen only once; the top ten take around 9.9%. The receptor was derived from a person between 30 and 80 years old with non-small cell lung cancer. The sample consisted of tumor tissue, taken at baseline. The chain employs TRBV13 and TRBJ2-5, with D tentatively TRBD2 (5 bases). CDR3 region: CASSFRTQETQYF. CDR3 in DNA: TGTGCCAGCAGCTTCAGGACTCAAGAGACCCAGTACTTC. The whole variable domain, remainder taken from reference TRBV13 and TRBJ2-5, is AAGVIQSPRHLIKEKRETATLKCYPIPRHDTVYWYQQGPGQDPQFLISFYEKMQSDKGSIPDRFSAQQFSDYHSELNMSSLELGDSALYFCASSFRTQETQYFGPGTRLLVL.